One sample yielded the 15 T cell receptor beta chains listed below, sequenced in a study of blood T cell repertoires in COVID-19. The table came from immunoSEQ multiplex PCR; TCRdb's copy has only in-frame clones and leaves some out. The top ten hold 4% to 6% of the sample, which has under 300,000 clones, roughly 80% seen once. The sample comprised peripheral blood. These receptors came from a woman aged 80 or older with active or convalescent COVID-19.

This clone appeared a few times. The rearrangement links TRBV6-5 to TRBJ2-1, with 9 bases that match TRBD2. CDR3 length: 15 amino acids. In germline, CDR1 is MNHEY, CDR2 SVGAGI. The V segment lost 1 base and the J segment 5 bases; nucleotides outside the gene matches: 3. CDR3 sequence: CASSYWREGHNEQFF. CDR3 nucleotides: TGTGCCAGCAGTTACTGGCGGGAGGGCCACAATGAGCAGTTCTTC.

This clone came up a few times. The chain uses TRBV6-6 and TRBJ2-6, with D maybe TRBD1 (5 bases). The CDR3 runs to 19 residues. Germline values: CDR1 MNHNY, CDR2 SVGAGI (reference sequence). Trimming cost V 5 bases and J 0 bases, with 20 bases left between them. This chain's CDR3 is CASSPKPGQALSGANVLTF. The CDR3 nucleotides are TGTGCCAGCAGTCCGAAACCCGGACAAGCACTCTCTGGGGCCAACGTCCTGACTTTC.

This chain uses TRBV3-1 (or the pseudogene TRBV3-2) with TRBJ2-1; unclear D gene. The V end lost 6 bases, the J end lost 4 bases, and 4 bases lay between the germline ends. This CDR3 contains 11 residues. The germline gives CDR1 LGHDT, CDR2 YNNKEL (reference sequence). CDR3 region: CASRAYNEQFF. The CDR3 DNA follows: TGTGCCAGCAGGGCTTACAATGAGCAGTTCTTC.

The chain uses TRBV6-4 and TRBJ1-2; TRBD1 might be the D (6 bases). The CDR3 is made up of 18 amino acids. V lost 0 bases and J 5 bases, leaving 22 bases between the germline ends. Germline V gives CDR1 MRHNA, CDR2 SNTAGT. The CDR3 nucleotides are TGTGCCAGCAGTGACTCGGTTCAGGGGCTTGGCGCGCTTTATGGCTACACCTTC. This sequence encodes CASSDSVQGLGALYGYTF.

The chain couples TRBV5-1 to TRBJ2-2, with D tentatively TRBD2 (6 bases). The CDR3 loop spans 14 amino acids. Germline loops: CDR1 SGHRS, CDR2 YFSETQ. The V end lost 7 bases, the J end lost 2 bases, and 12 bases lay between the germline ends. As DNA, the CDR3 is TGCGCCAGCGGGGCGGGAACAAACACCGGGGAGCTGTTTTTT. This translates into CASGAGTNTGELFF.

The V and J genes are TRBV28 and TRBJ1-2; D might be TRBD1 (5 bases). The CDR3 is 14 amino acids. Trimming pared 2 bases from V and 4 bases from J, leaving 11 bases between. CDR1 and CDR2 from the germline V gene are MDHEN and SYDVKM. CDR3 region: CASSLQGDSYGYTF. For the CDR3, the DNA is TGTGCCAGCAGTTTACAAGGGGACTCCTATGGCTACACCTTC.

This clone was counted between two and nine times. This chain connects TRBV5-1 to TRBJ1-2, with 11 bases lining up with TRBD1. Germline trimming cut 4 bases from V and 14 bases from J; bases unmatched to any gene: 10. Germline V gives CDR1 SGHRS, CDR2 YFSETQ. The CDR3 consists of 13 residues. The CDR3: CASSPGQGASGTF. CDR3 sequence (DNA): TGCGCCAGCAGCCCTGGACAGGGGGCCTCAGGGACCTTC.

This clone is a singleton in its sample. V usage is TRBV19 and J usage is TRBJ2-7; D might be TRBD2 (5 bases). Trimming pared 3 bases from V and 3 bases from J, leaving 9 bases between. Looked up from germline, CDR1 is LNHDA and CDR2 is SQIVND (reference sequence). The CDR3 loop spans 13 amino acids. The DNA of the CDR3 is TGTGCCAGTAGTATGCGACTAAACTACGAGCAGTACTTC. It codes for CASSMRLNYEQYF.

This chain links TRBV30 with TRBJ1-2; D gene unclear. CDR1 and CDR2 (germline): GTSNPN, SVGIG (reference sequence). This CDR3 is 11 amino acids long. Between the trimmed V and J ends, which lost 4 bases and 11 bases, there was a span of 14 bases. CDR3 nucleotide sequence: TGTGCCTGGACTCCCCTTTCGGGGTACACCTTC. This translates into CAWTPLSGYTF.

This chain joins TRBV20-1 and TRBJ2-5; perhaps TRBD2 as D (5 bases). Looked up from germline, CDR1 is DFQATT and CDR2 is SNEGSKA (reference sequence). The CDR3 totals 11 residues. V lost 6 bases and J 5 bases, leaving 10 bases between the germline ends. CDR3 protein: CSAGLVETQYF. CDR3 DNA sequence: TGCAGTGCCGGACTGGTTGAGACCCAGTACTTC.

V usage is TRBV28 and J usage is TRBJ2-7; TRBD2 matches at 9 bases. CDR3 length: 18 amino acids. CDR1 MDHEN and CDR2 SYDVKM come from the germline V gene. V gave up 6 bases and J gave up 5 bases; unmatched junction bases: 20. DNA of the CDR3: TGTGCCAGCAGCCCGTTTATAGGGCGGGGGGGCGGAATCGACGAGCAGTACTTC. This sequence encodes CASSPFIGRGGGIDEQYF. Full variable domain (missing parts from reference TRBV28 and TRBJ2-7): DVKVTQSSRYLVKRTGEKVFLECVQDMDHENMFWYRQDPGLGLRLIYFSYDVKMKEKGDIPEGYSVSREKKERFSLILESASTNQTSMYLCASSPFIGRGGGIDEQYFGPGTRLTVT.

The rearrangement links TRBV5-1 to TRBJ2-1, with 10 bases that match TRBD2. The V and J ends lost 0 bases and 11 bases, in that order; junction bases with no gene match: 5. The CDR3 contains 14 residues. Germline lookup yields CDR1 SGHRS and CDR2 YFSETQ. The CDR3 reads CASSLGTSGIQQFF. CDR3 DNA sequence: TGCGCCAGCAGCTTGGGAACTAGCGGGATCCAGCAGTTCTTC. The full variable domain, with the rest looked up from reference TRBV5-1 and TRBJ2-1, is KAGVTQTPRYLIKTRGQQVTLSCSPISGHRSVSWYQQTPGQGLQFLFEYFSETQRNKGNFPGRFSGRQFSNSRSEMNVSTLELGDSALYLCASSLGTSGIQQFFGPGTRLTVL.

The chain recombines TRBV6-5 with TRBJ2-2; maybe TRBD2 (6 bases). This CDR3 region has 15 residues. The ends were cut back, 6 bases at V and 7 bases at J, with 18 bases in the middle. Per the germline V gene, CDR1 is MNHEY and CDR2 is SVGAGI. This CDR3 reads CASSPQSGSVGELFF. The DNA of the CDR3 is TGTGCCAGCAGCCCCCAATCCGGGAGCGTCGGGGAGCTGTTTTTT.

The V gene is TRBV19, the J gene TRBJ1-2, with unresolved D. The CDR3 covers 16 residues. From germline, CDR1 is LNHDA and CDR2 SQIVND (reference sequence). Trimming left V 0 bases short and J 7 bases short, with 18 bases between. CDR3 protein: CASSIDLAGIRRGYTF. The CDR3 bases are TGTGCCAGTAGTATAGATCTAGCGGGGATTCGTCGTGGCTACACCTTC. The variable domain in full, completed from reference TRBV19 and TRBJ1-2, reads DGGITQSPKYLFRKEGQNVTLSCEQNLNHDAMYWYRQDPGQGLRLIYYSQIVNDFQKGDIAEGYSVSREKKESFPLTVTSAQKNPTAFYLCASSIDLAGIRRGYTFGSGTRLTVV.

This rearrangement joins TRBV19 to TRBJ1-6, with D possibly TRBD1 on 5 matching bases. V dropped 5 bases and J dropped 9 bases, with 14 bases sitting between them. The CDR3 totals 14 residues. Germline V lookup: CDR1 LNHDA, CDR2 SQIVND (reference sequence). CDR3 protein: CASSVQERSSPLHF. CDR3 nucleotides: TGTGCCAGTAGTGTACAGGAAAGATCTTCACCCCTCCACTTT.